This T cell receptor beta chain appears in the sequencing data of a study of T cells after yellow fever vaccination. About the study: It was SMART-Seq v4 Ultra Low Input that prepared the fractions with low cell numbers. Findings of the study overall: Abundant contaminating clonotypes from the bulk population could appear in FACS-sorted repertoires.

Trimming stripped 2 bases from V and 9 bases from J, with 10 bases between. Germline V gives CDR1 LGHNT, CDR2 FRNRAP. The length of the CDR3 is 12 residues. This clonotype has just a few counts. What it binds is unknown. Generation of TCR cDNA used 5'RACE template switching (which added a universal primer site and UMIs). TCRdb recomputed calls from the 5' RACE reads with MiXCR, one row per CDR3 protein. The table has a few hundred thousand distinct CDR3 sequences, around 20% seen once. The specimen was PBMCs, collected before the yellow fever booster vaccination. The origin of this receptor is a man aged 18 to 29 who received the YFV17D yellow fever vaccine. The chain recombines TRBV12-5 with TRBJ2-5; D is possibly TRBD1 (5 bases). In nucleotides, the CDR3 is TGTGCTAGTGGTTTGACCGAAGGGGCCCAGTACTTC. Protein product: CASGLTEGAQYF.